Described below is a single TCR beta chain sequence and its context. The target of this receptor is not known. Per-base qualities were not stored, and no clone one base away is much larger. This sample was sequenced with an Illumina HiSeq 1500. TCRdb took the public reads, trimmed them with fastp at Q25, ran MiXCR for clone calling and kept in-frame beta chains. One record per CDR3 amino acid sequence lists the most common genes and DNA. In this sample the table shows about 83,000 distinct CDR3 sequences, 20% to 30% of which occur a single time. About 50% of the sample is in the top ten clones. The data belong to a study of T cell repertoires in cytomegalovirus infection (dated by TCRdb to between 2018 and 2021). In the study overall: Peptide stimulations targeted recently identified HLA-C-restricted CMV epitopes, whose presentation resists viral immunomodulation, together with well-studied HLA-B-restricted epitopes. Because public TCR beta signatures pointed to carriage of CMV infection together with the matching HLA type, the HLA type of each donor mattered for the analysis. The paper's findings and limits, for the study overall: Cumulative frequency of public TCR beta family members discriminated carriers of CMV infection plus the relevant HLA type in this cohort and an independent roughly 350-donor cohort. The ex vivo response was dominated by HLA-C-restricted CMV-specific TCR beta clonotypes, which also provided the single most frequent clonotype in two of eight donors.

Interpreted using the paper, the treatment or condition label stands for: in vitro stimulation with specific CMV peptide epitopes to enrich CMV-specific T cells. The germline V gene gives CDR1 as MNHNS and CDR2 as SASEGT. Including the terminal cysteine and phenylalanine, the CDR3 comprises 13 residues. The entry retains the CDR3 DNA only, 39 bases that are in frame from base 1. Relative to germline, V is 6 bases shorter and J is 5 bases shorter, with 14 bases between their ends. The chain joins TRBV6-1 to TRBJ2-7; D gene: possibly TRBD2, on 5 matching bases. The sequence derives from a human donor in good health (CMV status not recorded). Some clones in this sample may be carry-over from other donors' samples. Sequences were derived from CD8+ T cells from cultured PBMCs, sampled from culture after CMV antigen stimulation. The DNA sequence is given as TGTGCCAGCAGATACGGACTGGGCGACGAGCAGTACTTC. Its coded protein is CASRYGLGDEQYF.